This T cell receptor beta chain was found in a study of blood T cell repertoires in COVID-19. For the study at large: Italy, Spain and the United States were the sources of the convalescent and acute COVID-19 samples.

Germline V lookup: CDR1 MNHEY, CDR2 SVGAGI. Losses at the gene ends were 4 bases for V and 6 bases for J; bases not matched to a gene: 8. The CDR3 is made up of 14 amino acids. Per the study methods: Estimates of nucleated cell counts were drawn from the amplification of reference gene primers. TCRdb's table, derived via immunoSEQ multiplex PCR, lists solely in-frame clones and lacks some. V, J and clone size reflect that table, while D and trimming were determined from the DNA. This sample has under 250,000 clones; roughly 80% occur once, and the top ten carry about 8.1%. The chain recombines TRBV6-5 with TRBJ2-7; 8 nucleotides line up with TRBD1. The sample was peripheral blood. The clonotype originates from an older man with acute or convalescent COVID-19. Here the CDR3 reads CASSSRTGRREQYF. CDR3 DNA: TGTGCCAGCAGTTCCCGGACAGGGCGACGCGAGCAGTACTTC.